This T cell receptor (beta chain) originates from a study of blood T cell repertoires in COVID-19. Study context: The United States, Italy and Spain were the sources of the acute and convalescent COVID-19 samples.

Before being deemed recovered, Cohort 3 donors had two negative PCRs, clearance, or symptom resolution. The CDR3 is 17 residues long. The table came from immunoSEQ multiplex PCR; TCRdb's copy has only in-frame clones and leaves some out. The sample has about 170,000 clones, about 89% seen once. This receptor was identified in a woman under 30 who had recovered from COVID-19. The sequencing sample was made of PBMCs or T cells enriched from blood (not recorded which). V gene TRBV21-1 combines with J gene TRBJ2-7; the D segment call TRBD2 is taken from the table without a DNA check. TRBV21-1 is flagged as a pseudogene. CDR3 sequence: CASSKTGTSGYIYEQYF. CDR3 in DNA: TGTGCCAGCAGCAAAACAGGGACTAGCGGATACATCTACGAGCAGTACTTC.